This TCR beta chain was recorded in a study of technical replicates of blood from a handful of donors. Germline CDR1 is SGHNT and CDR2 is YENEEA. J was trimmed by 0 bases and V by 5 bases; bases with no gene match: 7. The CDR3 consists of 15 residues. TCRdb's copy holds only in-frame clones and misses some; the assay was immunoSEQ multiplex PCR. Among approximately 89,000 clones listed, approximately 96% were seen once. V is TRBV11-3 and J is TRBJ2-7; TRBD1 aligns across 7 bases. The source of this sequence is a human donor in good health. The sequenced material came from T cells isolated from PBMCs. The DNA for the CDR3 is TGTGCCAGCAGCCTAGGGACAGCCAGCTCCTACGAGCAGTACTTC. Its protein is CASSLGTASSYEQYF.